This T cell receptor beta chain was documented in a study of STAT5B mutations in CD4+ large granular lymphocyte leukemia. The V and J ends lost 8 bases and 4 bases, in that order; junction bases with no gene match: 5. The CDR3 covers 15 residues. Germline values: CDR1 SNHLY, CDR2 FYNNEI. Study results and caveats: Less than 30% of private leukemic clonotypes occurred rarely in other patients' non-leukemic repertoires.

The data were produced by immunoSEQ multiplex PCR, yet TCRdb's version contains in-frame clones alone and is incomplete. The sample lists roughly 48,000 clones; around 70% were seen once. As for this clone: Its specificity is unknown.

The V gene is TRBV2, the J gene TRBJ2-3; TRBD2 matches at 14 bases. Input material: CD4+ T cells from blood buffy coats. This TCR was sampled from a human donor in good health. CDR3 in amino acids: CASGPGLAGADTQYF. The CDR3 DNA follows: TGTGCCAGCGGACCGGGACTAGCGGGGGCAGATACGCAGTATTTT.